This T cell receptor (beta chain) was sequenced in a study of TIL therapy for anti-PD-1-resistant metastatic lung cancer. Findings and caveats of the study: This highly selected cohort may not generalize to typical lung cancer patients. TIL cultures after expansion showed higher clonality and lower diversity than baseline tumor (median 6% vs 31%).

Note on this clone: No antigen is known for it.

The time point denotes: pre-treatment sample, taken before nivolumab and TIL therapy. Pleural nodules or supraclavicular lymph nodes made up most of the excised metastases sampled. V lost 7 bases, J lost 2 bases, and 12 bases lay in between. CDR1 and CDR2 from the germline V gene are MNHEY and SVGAGI. CDR3 length: 14 amino acids. The immunoSEQ assay was v3. Repertoires were generated with immunoSEQ multiplex PCR, while TCRdb's copy carries only in-frame clones and drops some. The top ten clones hold around 5.4% of a sample with about 50,000 clones, over 65% of them seen once. The clonotype was recovered from a person between 25 and 80 years old with non-small cell lung cancer. The material was tumor tissue, obtained at baseline. This rearrangement joins TRBV6-5 to TRBJ1-5; no clear D gene. CDR3 in amino acids: CASISPGGNQPQHF. The CDR3, as DNA: TGTGCCAGCATCTCCCCCGGTGGCAATCAGCCCCAGCATTTT.